The 2 T cell receptor beta chains reported below all come from one sample, sequenced in a study of response to subunit inactivated influenza vaccine. Each CDR3 protein is one row after TCRdb ran MiXCR on the RT-PCR reads. The table has over 150,000 distinct CDR3 sequences, approximately 15% seen once. The sequencing used CD8+ T cells sorted from PBMCs, collected about 5 days after vaccination. The receptor set was obtained from a middle-aged man who received an inactivated influenza vaccine.

V and J are TRBV7-6 and TRBJ2-1, with a tentative D call TRBD1 (5 bases). The germline gives CDR1 SGHVS, CDR2 FNYEAQ. Trimming took off 4 bases at V and 8 bases at J, with 15 bases between the two ends. The CDR3 spans 14 residues. The CDR3 region is CASSYGRIGDEQFF. The CDR3 coding sequence is TGTGCCAGCAGCTATGGACGGATAGGGGATGAGCAGTTCTTC.

This clonotype was seen a few times. The gene calls are TRBV6-1 and TRBJ1-5; a weak D match, TRBD1 (6 bases). CDR1 MNHNS and CDR2 SASEGT come from the germline V gene. The CDR3 has 14 amino acids. The V end lost 6 bases, the J end lost 2 bases, and 11 bases lay between the germline ends. CDR3 protein: CASSPGGGNQPQHF. Written as DNA, the CDR3 is TGTGCCAGCAGCCCTGGGGGCGGCAATCAGCCCCAGCATTTT.